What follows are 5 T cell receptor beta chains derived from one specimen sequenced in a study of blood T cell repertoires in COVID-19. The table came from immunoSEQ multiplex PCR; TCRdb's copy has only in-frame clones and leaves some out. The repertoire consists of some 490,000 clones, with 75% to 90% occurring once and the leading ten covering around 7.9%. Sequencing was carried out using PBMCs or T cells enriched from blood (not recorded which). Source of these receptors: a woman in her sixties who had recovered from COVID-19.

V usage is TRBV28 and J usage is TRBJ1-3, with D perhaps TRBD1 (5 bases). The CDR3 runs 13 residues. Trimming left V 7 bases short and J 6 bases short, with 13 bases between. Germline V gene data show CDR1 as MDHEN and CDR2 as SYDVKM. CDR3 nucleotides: TGTGCCAGCAATCCAGGGTTGCAAAACACCATATATTTT. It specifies CASNPGLQNTIYF.

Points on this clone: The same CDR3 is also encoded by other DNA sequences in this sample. The CDR3 protein is CASSPTGYGYTF. DNA for the CDR3: TGTGCCAGCAGCCCGACAGGCTATGGCTACACCTTC. The V call is TRBV5-6, the J call TRBJ1-2; weak D call: TRBD1 (6 bases). The length of the CDR3 is 12 residues. With 4 bases removed from V and 4 bases from J, the gap between germline ends came to 8 bases. Per germline, CDR1 SGHDT and CDR2 YYEEEE.

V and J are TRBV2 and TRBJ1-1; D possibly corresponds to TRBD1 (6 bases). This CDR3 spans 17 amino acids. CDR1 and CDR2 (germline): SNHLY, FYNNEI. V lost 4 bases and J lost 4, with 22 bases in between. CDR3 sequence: CASSVTGMGLGATEAFF. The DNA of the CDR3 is TGTGCCAGCAGTGTAACAGGGATGGGTTTAGGCGCCACTGAAGCTTTCTTT.

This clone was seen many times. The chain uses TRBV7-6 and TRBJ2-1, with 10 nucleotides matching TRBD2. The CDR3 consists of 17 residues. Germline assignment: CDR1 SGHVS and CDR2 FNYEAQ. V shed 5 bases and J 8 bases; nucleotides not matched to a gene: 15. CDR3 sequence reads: CASSHKSGLAGVHEQFF. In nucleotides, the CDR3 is TGTGCCAGCAGCCATAAATCGGGCCTAGCGGGGGTCCATGAGCAGTTCTTC. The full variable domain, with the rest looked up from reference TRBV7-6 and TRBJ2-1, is GAGVSQSPRYKVTKRGQDVALRCDPISGHVSLYWYRQALGQGPEFLTYFNYEAQQDKSGLPNDRFSAERPEGSISTLTIQRTEQRDSAMYRCASSHKSGLAGVHEQFFGPGTRLTVL.

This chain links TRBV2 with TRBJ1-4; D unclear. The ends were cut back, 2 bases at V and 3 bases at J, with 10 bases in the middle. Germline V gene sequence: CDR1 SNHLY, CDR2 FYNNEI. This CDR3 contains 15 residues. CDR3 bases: TGTGCCAGCAGTGAAATCTCGTTTTCTAATGAAAAACTGTTTTTT. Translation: CASSEISFSNEKLFF.